This T cell receptor beta chain originates from a study of T cell responses to AZD1222 COVID-19 vaccine. Points from the study as a whole: Seropositive status at baseline applied to only 5 to 7 AZD1222 recipients. Only after the peak T cell response were repertoires sampled. Females outnumbered males among donors, who were mostly white British; clonal diversity was possibly underestimated. Rises in breadth and depth of Spike-specific TCRs came after two AZD1222 doses.

As to this clone: As yet, its antigen is unknown.

The table came from immunoSEQ multiplex PCR; TCRdb's copy has only in-frame clones and leaves some out. The repertoire holds about 150,000 clones, with 80% to 95% as singletons. The CDR3 length is 13 residues. Unmatched junction bases numbered 4, after V lost 6 bases and J lost 4 bases. CDR1 and CDR2 (germline): SEHNR, FQNEAQ (reference sequence). The rearrangement uses TRBV7-9 and TRBJ2-3; 7 bases align to TRBD1. The material was peripheral blood, obtained on day 0 of MenACWY control vaccination. The TCR was taken from an adult in good health. CDR3 DNA sequence: TGTGCCAGCAGACCTGACAGGGCAGATACGCAGTATTTT. This gives the protein CASRPDRADTQYF.